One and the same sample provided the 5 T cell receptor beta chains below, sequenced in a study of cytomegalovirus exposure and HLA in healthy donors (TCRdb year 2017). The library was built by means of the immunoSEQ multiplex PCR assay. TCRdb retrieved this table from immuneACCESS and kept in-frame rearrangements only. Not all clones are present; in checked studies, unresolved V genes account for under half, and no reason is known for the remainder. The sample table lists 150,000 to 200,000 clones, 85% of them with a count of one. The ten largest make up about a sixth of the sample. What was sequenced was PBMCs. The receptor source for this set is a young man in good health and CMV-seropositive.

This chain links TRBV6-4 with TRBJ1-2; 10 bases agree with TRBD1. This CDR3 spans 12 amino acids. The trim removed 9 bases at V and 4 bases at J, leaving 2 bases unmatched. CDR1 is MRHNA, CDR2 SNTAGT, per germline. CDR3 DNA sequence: TGTGCCAGGGACAGGGGGGCCTATGGCTACACCTTC. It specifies CARDRGAYGYTF.

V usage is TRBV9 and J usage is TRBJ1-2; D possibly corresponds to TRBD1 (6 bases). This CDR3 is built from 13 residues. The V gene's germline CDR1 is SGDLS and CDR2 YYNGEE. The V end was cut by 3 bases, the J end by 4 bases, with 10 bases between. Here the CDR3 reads CASSGQEPYGYTF. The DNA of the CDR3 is TGTGCCAGCAGCGGACAGGAACCCTATGGCTACACCTTC.

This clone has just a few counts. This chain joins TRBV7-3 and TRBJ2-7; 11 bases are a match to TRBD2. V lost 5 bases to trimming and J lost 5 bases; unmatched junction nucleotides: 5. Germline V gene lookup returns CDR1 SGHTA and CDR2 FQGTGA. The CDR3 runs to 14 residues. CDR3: CASSISGRAHEQYF. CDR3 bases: TGTGCCAGCAGCATTAGCGGGAGGGCCCACGAGCAGTACTTC.

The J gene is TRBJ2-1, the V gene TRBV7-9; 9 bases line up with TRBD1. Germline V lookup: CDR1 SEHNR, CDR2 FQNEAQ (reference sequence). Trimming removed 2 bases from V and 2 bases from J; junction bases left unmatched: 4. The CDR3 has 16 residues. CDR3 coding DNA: TGTGCCAGCAGCTTAACGGGACAGGGTCCCTACAATGAGCAGTTCTTC. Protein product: CASSLTGQGPYNEQFF.

Here the CDR3 reads CASNGEAQPQHF. CDR3 nucleotide sequence: TGTGCCAGTAACGGGGAGGCACAGCCCCAGCATTTT. This chain joins TRBV19 and TRBJ1-5; unclear D gene. The CDR3 is 12 amino acids. Germline V gene sequence: CDR1 LNHDA, CDR2 SQIVND (reference sequence). V dropped 7 bases and J dropped 7 bases, with 11 bases sitting between them.